This passage covers 27 T cell receptor delta chains from one sample sequenced in a study of gammadelta T cells in human blood. TCRdb made new clone calls on the RT-PCR reads using CATT. The sample holds approximately 1,200 delta-chain clones, approximately 12% seen once. Material: non-Vgamma9Vdelta2 gamma-delta T cells from cord blood. Receptor source: a newborn.

By proportion, this clone is large. This rearrangement joins TRDV1 to TRDJ2; 10 bases match TRDD3. Per germline, CDR1 TSWWSYY and CDR2 QGS. After removal of 2 bases from V and 6 bases from J, the junction contained 27 bases not matched to a gene. CDR3 length: 23 amino acids. The CDR3 DNA reads as TGTGCTCTTGGGGAATCGGTGCCTTTCCCCTTACGGGGGGATACGCGAAGGGCAGCACAACTCTTCTTT. It specifies CALGESVPFPLRGDTRRAAQLFF.

This clone was counted between two and nine times. Just one base apart from a much larger clone, this may be a read error. In the same sample, other DNA sequences code for this CDR3. The chain employs TRDV1 and TRDJ1, with 9 nucleotides matching TRDD3. The CDR3 length is 23 residues. Germline V gene lookup returns CDR1 TSWWSYY and CDR2 QGS. The CDR3 DNA sequence: TGTGCTCTTGGGGAACTTCTCGGGTTCCTACGGCGGACTGGGGGACCTTACACTGATAAACTCATCTTT. Translating gives CALGELLGFLRRTGGPYTDKLIF.

A note on this clone: A read error may explain this, as a much larger clone is one base away. Additional DNA sequences in this sample encode the identical CDR3. V and J are TRDV1 and TRDJ1, with 13 bases identical to TRDD3. Germline values: CDR1 TSWWSYY, CDR2 QGS. CDR3 length: 21 residues. The J segment lost 5 bases and the V segment lost 4 bases, leaving 22 bases of the junction unmatched. CDR3 in DNA: TGTGCTCTTGGGGGTATCCAAGGCGAGAGTACTGGGGGATACGCTGCTGATAAACTCATCTTT. It is translated as CALGGIQGESTGGYAADKLIF.

This clone is categorized as large (0.1 to 1%). The sample holds other DNA sequences that translate to the same CDR3. The V call is TRDV1, the J call TRDJ1, with TRDD3 matching over 13 bases. With 6 bases clipped from V and 3 bases from J, the junction kept 16 bases outside the gene matches. The CDR3 is 19 amino acids. The germline V gene has CDR1 TSWWSYY and CDR2 QGS. This chain's CDR3 is CALGNLPPHWGIRPDKLIF. The CDR3 DNA reads as TGTGCTCTTGGAAACCTTCCGCCCCACTGGGGGATACGACCCGATAAACTCATCTTT.

As to this clone: This may arise from a read error, as a much more abundant clone is one base away. J is TRDJ3 and V is TRDV2, with TRDD3 matching over 7 bases. The germline gives CDR1 GEAIGNYY, CDR2 EKD. This CDR3 has 20 residues. The CDR3 nucleotides are TGTGCCTGTGACACTAGGCCCGATGGGGGAAGCTCCTGGGACACCCGACAGATGATTTTC. Its protein is CACDTRPDGGSSWDTRQMIF.

In this sample, this clone turned up a few times. A single base separates this from a much larger clone, so it may be a read error. Other DNA sequences in this sample translate to the same CDR3. This chain joins TRDV3 and TRDJ1, with TRDD3 matching over 7 bases. Germline V gives CDR1 TVYSNPD, CDR2 GDNSRS (reference sequence). With 5 bases clipped from V and 5 bases from J, the junction kept 20 bases outside the gene matches. The CDR3 length is 16 residues. The CDR3 here is CAIHSTGDPGSDKLIF. Here the CDR3 DNA reads TGTGCCATCCACAGTACTGGGGATCCTGGGTCTGATAAACTCATCTTT.

In this sample, this clone is medium-sized. This rearrangement joins TRDV2 to TRDJ1; the D is unclear. CDR1 GEAIGNYY and CDR2 EKD come from the germline V gene. CDR3 length equals 15 residues. V lost 2 bases to trimming and J lost 0 bases, with 12 bases between them. In DNA, the CDR3 is TGTGCCTGTGACAGGGCCACAACGTACACCGATAAACTCATCTTT. Amino acid sequence: CACDRATTYTDKLIF.

This clone is judged large. This specimen includes other DNA sequences encoding the same CDR3. V gene TRDV3 combines with J gene TRDJ1; 11 positions match TRDD3. V was pared by 1 base and J by 0 bases, with 10 bases of the junction left unmatched. The CDR3 has 17 amino acids. CDR1 and CDR2 from the germline V gene are TVYSNPD and GDNSRS (reference sequence). The CDR3 loop is CAFIRPYWGIYTDKLIF. The CDR3, as DNA: TGTGCCTTTATTCGGCCCTACTGGGGGATATACACCGATAAACTCATCTTT.

A word on this clone: A much larger clone lies one base from this, so it may be a read error. This chain uses TRDV1 with TRDJ1, with 7 bases that match TRDD3. CDR1 and CDR2 (germline): TSWWSYY, QGS. This CDR3 spans 17 amino acids. The CDR3 protein is CALGEFERTGDTDKRIF. The CDR3 coding sequence is TGTGCTCTTGGGGAATTCGAACGTACTGGGGACACCGATAAACGCATCTTT.

About this clone itself: A far larger clone is one base from this, pointing to a likely read error. At the DNA level, this CDR3 is encoded by other sequences in the same sample as well. The chain is built from TRDV1 and TRDJ1; unclear D gene. The germline V gene has CDR1 TSWWSYY and CDR2 QGS. There are 16 residues in the CDR3. The CDR3: CALGELIQYHTDKLIF. Here the CDR3 DNA reads TGTGCTCTTGGGGAACTAATCCAATACCACACAGATAAACTCATCTTT.

Sample share makes this clone medium-sized. Different DNA sequences within this sample yield the same CDR3. This rearrangement joins TRDV1 to TRDJ1; D may match TRDD2 or TRDD3 (9 bases each). The CDR3 totals 23 residues. Germline V gene sequence: CDR1 TSWWSYY, CDR2 QGS. V shed 0 bases and J shed 0 bases, with 32 bases lying between them. The CDR3 loop is CALGELLLPTVPYWGTYTDKLIF. The DNA of the CDR3 is TGTGCTCTTGGGGAACTCCTCCTTCCTACGGTCCCTTACTGGGGGACCTACACCGATAAACTCATCTTT.

In this sample, this clone is medium-sized. Other DNA sequences from this sample encode an identical CDR3 as well. This chain uses TRDV1 with TRDJ3, with 7 bases identical to TRDD3. The germline gives CDR1 TSWWSYY, CDR2 QGS. This CDR3 contains 20 residues. The J segment lost 0 bases and the V segment lost 0 bases, leaving 8 bases of the junction unmatched. The CDR3 DNA reads as TGTGCTCTTGGGGAACTCGGGGATAACGGGGCCTCCTGGGACACCCGACAGATGTTTTTC. It translates to CALGELGDNGASWDTRQMFF.

This clone was found a few times. This CDR3 is also generated by other DNA sequences in the sample. J is TRDJ1 and V is TRDV1; D is unclear. CDR1 is TSWWSYY, CDR2 QGS, per germline. The V end lost 4 bases, the J end lost 0 bases, and 12 bases lay between the germline ends. The CDR3 totals 15 residues. CDR3 sequence (DNA): TGTGCTCTTGGGGTCTTTACCGGGTACACCGATAAACTCATCTTT. Translation gives CALGVFTGYTDKLIF.

As to this clone: The junction differs from germline at one of its ends, possibly a read error. This chain joins TRDV1 and TRDJ1; 8 positions match TRDD3. TCRdb does not report a J gene; here it was assigned by matching the DNA to germline references. Germline V gene data show CDR1 as TSWWSYY and CDR2 as QGS. The CDR3 has 24 amino acids. In DNA, the CDR3 is TGTGCTCTTGGGGAACCGTTCCCGAATCTTGGGGGATTGGGGAGCTGGCAGTACACTGATAAACTCATCTTT. The encoded protein is CALGEPFPNLGGLGSWQYTDKLIF.

The chain employs TRDV1 and TRDJ1; D is unclear. The V gene lost 1 base and the J gene lost 0 bases, with 12 bases spanning the gap. The CDR3 covers 16 residues. CDR1 and CDR2 from the germline V gene are TSWWSYY and QGS. CDR3 amino acids: CALGEPVPPHTDKLIF. For the CDR3, the DNA is TGTGCTCTTGGGGAACCGGTCCCCCCTCACACCGATAAACTCATCTTT.

As concerns this clone: A much larger clonotype is one base distant, so this may be a read error. The chain links TRDV1 to TRDJ1, with D tentatively TRDD1 or TRDD3 (5 bases each). CDR1 and CDR2 from the germline V gene are TSWWSYY and QGS. The CDR3 extends over 19 amino acids. CDR3 residues: CARGEMAGLRGENTDKLIF. The CDR3 coding sequence is TGTGCTCGTGGGGAAATGGCGGGTCTACGCGGTGAGAACACCGATAAACTCATCTTT.

Points on this clone: Possible read error: a much larger clone is one base away. Additional DNA sequences in this sample encode the identical CDR3. This chain connects TRDV2 to TRDJ1, with no clear D. CDR3 length equals 15 residues. V was pared by 0 bases and J by 2 bases, with 12 bases between. CDR1 and CDR2 (germline): GEAIGNYY, EKD. CDR3 amino acids: CACDTGRGPTDKLIF. CDR3 DNA: TGTGCCTGTGACACCGGCCGGGGCCCAACCGATAAACTCATCTTT.

As regards this clone: A read error is possible here, since a much larger clone lies one base away. The V gene is TRDV1, the J gene TRDJ1; D is unclear. There are 23 residues in the CDR3. Germline V lookup: CDR1 TSWWSYY, CDR2 QGS. Deletions cut 7 bases from V and 0 bases from J, with 39 bases between. CDR3: CALVLDVRFSTARSDLYTDKLIF. CDR3 nucleotide sequence: TGTGCTCTTGTTTTAGACGTCCGTTTCTCTACTGCCCGGAGTGATCTATACACCGATAAACTCATCTTT.

Notes on this clone: A much larger clone differs from this one at a single base, so this may be a read error. This chain connects TRDV1 to TRDJ1; the D gene is possibly TRDD3 (6 bases). Germline assignment: CDR1 TSWWSYY and CDR2 QGS. This CDR3 has 16 amino acids. The DNA for the CDR3 is TGTGCTCTTGGGGAACTACGGGGATTGTACACCGAGAAACTCATCTTT. The encoded protein is CALGELRGLYTEKLIF.

In its sample, this clone is large. The chain is built from TRDV1 and TRDJ1; TRDD3 agrees at 7 bases. The V gene's germline CDR1 is TSWWSYY and CDR2 QGS. The CDR3 is 16 amino acids. Trimming cost V 5 bases and J 0 bases; bases outside gene matches: 9. CDR3 sequence (DNA): TGTGCTCTTGGGATAAACTGGGGTTCGTACACCGATAAACTCATCTTT. Encoded protein: CALGINWGSYTDKLIF.

With regard to this clone: This likely reflects a read error, since a far larger clone is one base away. The rearrangement joins TRDV1 to TRDJ1; possibly TRDD2 for D (6 bases). No J gene is reported in TCRdb; it was inferred here by comparing the DNA with germline. CDR3 length: 19 amino acids. Between the trimmed V and J ends, which lost 2 bases and 1 base, there was a span of 23 bases. The germline V gene encodes CDR1 TSWWSYY and CDR2 QGS. The CDR3 loop reads CALGECFVPPSGPTDKLIF. DNA for the CDR3: TGTGCTCTTGGGGAATGTTTCGTACCCCCTTCCGGGCCCACCGATAAACTCATCTTT.

By frequency in the sample, this clone is medium-sized (0.01 to 0.1%). Other DNA variants within this sample encode the same CDR3. The chain is built from TRDV1 and TRDJ2, with D perhaps matching TRDD2 or TRDD3 (7 bases each). This CDR3 is 19 amino acids long. V lost 4 bases and J lost 11, with 32 bases in between. The V gene's germline CDR1 is TSWWSYY and CDR2 QGS. The CDR3 loop is CALGVIPSSVLGLHPQLFF. The DNA of the CDR3 is TGTGCTCTTGGGGTCATACCTTCCTCCGTACTGGGGCTCCACCCTCAACTCTTCTTT.

To note about this clone: A far larger clone is only one base removed, so a read error is likely. Other DNA variants within this sample encode the same CDR3. The rearrangement joins TRDV1 to TRDJ2; D remains ambiguous. This CDR3 is 13 amino acids long. V dropped 0 bases and J dropped 11 bases, with 10 bases sitting between them. Germline V gene data show CDR1 as TSWWSYY and CDR2 as QGS. CDR3 residues: CALGELGYLQLFF. DNA for the CDR3: TGTGCTCTTGGGGAACTGGGGTATCTTCAACTCTTCTTT.

This clone was seen only a few times. J is TRDJ1 and V is TRDV1; D is uncertain. This CDR3 is built from 15 residues. CDR1 is TSWWSYY, CDR2 QGS, per germline. Trimming took 9 bases from V and 5 from J, leaving 22 bases between them. The chain's CDR3 is CALGRALLSSDKLIF. The CDR3 region has the DNA TGTGCTCTCGGACGGGCCCTCCTCTCCTCTGATAAACTCATCTTT.

By share, this clone counts as large (0.1 to 1%). Other nucleotide sequences from this sample produce the same CDR3. This chain links TRDV1 with TRDJ1; TRDD3 matches 12 bases. Germline CDR1 and CDR2: TSWWSYY and QGS. J was trimmed by 0 bases and V by 2 bases; bases with no gene match: 28. There are 25 residues in the CDR3. The CDR3: CALGERGSYYPGGYGGEGYTDKLIF. In nucleotides, the CDR3 is TGTGCTCTTGGGGAAAGGGGCTCCTACTATCCTGGGGGATACGGAGGAGAGGGGTACACCGATAAACTCATCTTT.

This clone is large in the sample. The chain is built from TRDV1 and TRDJ2, with 8 bases lining up with TRDD3. The trim removed 2 bases at V and 0 bases at J, leaving 26 bases unmatched. The CDR3 is made up of 24 amino acids. Per germline, CDR1 TSWWSYY and CDR2 QGS. Here the CDR3 reads CALGEGARYLRYWGSTALTAQLFF. CDR3 in DNA: TGTGCTCTTGGGGAAGGGGCTCGGTACCTACGGTACTGGGGGTCCACAGCTTTGACAGCACAACTCTTCTTT.

This clone has only a few counts. One base away lies a much larger clone, so this may be a sequencing read error. The sample contains more than one DNA sequence encoding this CDR3. V gene TRDV1 combines with J gene TRDJ1; D possibly corresponds to TRDD3 (7 bases). Germline lookup yields CDR1 TSWWSYY and CDR2 QGS. This CDR3 has 21 amino acids. Here the CDR3 DNA reads TGTGCTCTTGGGGAAGCGGTCCTACGGGGCCCTGGGGGTTTCTACACAGATAAACTCATCTTT. It specifies CALGEAVLRGPGGFYTDKLIF.